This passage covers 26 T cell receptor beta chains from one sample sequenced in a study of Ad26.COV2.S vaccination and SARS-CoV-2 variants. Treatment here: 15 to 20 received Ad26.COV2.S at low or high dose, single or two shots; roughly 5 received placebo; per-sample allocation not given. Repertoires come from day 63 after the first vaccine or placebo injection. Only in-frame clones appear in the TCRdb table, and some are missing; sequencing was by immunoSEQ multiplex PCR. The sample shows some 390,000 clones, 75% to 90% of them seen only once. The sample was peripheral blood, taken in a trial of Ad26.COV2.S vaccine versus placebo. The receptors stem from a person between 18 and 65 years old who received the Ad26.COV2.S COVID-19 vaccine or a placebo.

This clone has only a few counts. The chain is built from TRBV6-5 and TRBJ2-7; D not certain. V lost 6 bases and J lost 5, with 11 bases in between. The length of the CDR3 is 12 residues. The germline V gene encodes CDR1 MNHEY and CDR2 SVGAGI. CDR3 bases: TGTGCCAGCAGAGATCTAGAGAACGAGCAGTACTTC. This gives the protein CASRDLENEQYF.

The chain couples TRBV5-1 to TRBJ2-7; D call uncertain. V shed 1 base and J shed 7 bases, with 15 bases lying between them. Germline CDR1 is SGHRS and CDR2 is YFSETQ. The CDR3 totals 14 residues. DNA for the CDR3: TGCGCCAGCAGCTTGACGGGCAGCCCTTCGGAGCAGTACTTC. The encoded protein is CASSLTGSPSEQYF.

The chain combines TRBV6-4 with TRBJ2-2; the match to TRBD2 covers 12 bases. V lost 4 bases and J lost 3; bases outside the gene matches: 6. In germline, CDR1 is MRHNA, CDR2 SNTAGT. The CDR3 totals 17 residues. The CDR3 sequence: CASSVRLAGVDTGELFF. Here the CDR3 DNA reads TGTGCCAGCAGTGTGCGACTAGCGGGGGTGGACACCGGGGAGCTGTTTTTT.

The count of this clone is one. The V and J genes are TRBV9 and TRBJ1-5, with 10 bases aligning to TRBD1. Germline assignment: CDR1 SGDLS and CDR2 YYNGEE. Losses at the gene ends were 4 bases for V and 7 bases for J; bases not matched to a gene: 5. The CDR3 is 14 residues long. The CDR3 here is CASSPRDRGQPQHF. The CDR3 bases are TGTGCCAGCAGCCCCCGGGACAGGGGACAGCCCCAGCATTTT.

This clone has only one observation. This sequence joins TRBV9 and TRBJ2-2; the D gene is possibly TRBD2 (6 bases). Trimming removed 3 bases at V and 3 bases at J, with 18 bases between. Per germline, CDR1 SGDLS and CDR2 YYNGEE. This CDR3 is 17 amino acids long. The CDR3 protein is CASSEGGVRLDTGELFF. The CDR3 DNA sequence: TGTGCCAGCAGCGAGGGCGGGGTAAGGTTGGACACCGGGGAGCTGTTTTTT.

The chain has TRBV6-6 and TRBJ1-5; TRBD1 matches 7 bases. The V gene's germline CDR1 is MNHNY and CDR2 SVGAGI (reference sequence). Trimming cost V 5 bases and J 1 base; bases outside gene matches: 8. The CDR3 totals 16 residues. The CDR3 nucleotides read TGTGCCAGCAGTCCTATAGACAGGGCGAGCAATCAGCCCCAGCATTTT. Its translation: CASSPIDRASNQPQHF.

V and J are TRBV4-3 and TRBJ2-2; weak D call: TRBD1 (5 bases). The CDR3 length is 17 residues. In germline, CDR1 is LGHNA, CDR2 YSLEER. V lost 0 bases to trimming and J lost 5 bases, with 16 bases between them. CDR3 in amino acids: CASSQDPVTELTGELFF. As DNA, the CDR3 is TGCGCCAGCAGCCAAGATCCGGTGACAGAACTTACCGGGGAGCTGTTTTTT.

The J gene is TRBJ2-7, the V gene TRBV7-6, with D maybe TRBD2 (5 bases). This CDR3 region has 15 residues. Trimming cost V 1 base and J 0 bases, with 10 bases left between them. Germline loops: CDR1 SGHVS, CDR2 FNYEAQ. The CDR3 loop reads CASSLGEGSSYEQYF. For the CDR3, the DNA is TGTGCCAGCAGCTTAGGGGAAGGGAGCTCCTACGAGCAGTACTTC.

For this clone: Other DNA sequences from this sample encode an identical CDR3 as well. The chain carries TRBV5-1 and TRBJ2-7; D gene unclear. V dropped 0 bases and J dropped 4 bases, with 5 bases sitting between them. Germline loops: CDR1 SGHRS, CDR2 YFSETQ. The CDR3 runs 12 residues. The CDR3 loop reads CASSLDLYEQYF. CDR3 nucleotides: TGCGCCAGCAGCTTGGATTTGTACGAGCAGTACTTC.

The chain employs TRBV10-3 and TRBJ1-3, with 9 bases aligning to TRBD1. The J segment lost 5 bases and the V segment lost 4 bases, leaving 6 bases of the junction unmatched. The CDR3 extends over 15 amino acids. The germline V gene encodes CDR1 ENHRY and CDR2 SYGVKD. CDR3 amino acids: CAISGDREDRNTIYF. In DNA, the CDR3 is TGTGCCATCAGTGGGGACAGGGAGGACAGAAACACCATATATTTT.

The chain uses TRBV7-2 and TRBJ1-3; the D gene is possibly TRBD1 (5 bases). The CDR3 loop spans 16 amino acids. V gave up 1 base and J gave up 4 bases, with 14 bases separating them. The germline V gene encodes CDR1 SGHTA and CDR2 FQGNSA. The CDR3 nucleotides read TGTGCCAGCAGCTTAGGTGTAGGGGCTCGGGGAAACACCATATATTTT. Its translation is CASSLGVGARGNTIYF.

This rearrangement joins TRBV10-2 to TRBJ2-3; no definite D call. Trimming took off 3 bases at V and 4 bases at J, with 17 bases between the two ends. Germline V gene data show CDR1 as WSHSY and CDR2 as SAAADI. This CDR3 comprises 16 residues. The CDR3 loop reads CASSDLNRVGSDTQYF. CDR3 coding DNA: TGCGCCAGCAGTGACCTCAATCGGGTCGGGTCAGATACGCAGTATTTT.

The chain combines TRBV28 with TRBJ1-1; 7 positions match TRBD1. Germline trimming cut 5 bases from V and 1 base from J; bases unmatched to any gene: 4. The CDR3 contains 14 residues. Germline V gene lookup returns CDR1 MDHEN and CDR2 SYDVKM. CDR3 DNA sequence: TGTGCCAGCAGTACGGGACAGCAGAACACTGAAGCTTTCTTT. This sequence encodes CASSTGQQNTEAFF.

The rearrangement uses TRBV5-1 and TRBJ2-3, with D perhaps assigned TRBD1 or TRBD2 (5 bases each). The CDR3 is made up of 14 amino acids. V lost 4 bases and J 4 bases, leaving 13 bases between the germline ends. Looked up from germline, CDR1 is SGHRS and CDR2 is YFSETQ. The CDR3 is CASSTSGASDTQYF. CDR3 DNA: TGCGCCAGCAGCACCTCCGGGGCGTCAGATACGCAGTATTTT.

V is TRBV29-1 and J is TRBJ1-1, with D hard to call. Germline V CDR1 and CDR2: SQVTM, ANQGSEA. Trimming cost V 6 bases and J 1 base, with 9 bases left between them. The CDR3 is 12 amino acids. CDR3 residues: CSVPLENTEAFF. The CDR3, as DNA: TGCAGCGTGCCTCTCGAGAACACTGAAGCTTTCTTT.

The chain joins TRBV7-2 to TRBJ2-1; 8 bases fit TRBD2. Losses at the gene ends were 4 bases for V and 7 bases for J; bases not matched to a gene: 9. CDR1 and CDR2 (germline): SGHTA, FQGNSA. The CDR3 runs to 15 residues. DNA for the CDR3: TGTGCCAGCAGCTACAGCGGGAGACTCCTTAATGAGCAGTTCTTC. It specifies CASSYSGRLLNEQFF.

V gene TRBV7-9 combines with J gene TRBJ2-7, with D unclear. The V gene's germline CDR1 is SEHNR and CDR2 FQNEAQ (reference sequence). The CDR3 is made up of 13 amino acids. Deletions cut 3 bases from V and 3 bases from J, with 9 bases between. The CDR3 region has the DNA TGTGCCAGCAGCTTTTGGGGAAACTACGAGCAGTACTTC. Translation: CASSFWGNYEQYF. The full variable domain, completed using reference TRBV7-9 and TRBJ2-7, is DTGVSQNPRHKITKRGQNVTFRCDPISEHNRLYWYRQTLGQGPEFLTYFQNEAQLEKSRLLSDRFSAERPKGSFSTLEIQRTEQGDSAMYLCASSFWGNYEQYFGPGTRLTVT.

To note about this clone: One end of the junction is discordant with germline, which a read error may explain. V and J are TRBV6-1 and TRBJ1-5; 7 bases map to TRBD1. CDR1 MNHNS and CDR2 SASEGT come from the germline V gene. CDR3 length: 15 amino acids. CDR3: CASREGGRGNQPQHF. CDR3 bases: TGTGCCAGCAGGGAAGGGGGCAGGGGCAATCAGCCCCAGCATTTT.

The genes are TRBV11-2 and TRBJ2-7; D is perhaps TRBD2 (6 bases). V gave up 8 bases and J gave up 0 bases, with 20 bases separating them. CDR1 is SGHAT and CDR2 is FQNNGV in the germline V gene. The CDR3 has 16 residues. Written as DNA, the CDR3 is TGTGCCAGCGGGACTTTATTGAAGGCCAACTCCTACGAGCAGTACTTC. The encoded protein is CASGTLLKANSYEQYF.

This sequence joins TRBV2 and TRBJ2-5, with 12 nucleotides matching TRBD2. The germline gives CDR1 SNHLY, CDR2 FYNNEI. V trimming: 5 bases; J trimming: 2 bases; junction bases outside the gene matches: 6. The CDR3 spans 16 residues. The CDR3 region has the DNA TGTGCCAGCAGTTCCGGGACTAGCGGGTTTCAAGAGACCCAGTACTTC. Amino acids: CASSSGTSGFQETQYF.

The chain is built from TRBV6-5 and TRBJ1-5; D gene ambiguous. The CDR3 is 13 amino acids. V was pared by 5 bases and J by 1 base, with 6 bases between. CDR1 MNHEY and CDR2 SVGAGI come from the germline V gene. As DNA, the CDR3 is TGTGCCAGCAGTCGACGGAGCAATCAGCCCCAGCATTTT. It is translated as CASSRRSNQPQHF.

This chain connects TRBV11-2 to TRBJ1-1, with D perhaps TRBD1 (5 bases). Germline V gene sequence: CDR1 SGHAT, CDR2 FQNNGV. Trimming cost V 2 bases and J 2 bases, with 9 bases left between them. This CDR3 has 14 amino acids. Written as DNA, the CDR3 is TGTGCCAGCAGCTTACTTCAGGGAAACACTGAAGCTTTCTTT. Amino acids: CASSLLQGNTEAFF.

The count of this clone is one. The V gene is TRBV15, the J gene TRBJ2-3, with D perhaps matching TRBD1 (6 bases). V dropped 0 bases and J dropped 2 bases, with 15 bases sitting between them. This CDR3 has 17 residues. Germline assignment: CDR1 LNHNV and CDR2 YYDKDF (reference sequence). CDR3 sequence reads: CATSRDGRGGHTDTQYF. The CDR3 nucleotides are TGTGCCACCAGCAGAGATGGCAGGGGCGGACACACAGATACGCAGTATTTT.

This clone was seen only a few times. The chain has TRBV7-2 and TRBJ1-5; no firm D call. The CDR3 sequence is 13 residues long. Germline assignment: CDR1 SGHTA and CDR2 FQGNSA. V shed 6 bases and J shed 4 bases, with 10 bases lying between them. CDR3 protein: CASSRSLNQPQHF. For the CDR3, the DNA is TGTGCCAGCAGTAGGAGTCTAAATCAGCCCCAGCATTTT.

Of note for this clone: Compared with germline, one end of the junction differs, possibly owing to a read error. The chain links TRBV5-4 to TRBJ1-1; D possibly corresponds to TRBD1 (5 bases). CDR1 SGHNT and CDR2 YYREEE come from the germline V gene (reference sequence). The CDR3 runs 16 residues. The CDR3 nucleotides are TGTGCCAGCACCTTGGGACCGAGACGGGGGAACACTGAAGCTTTCTTT. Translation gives CASTLGPRRGNTEAFF.

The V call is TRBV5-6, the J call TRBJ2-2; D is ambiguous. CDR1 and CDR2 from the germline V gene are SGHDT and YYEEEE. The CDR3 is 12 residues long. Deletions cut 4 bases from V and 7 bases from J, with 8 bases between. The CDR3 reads CASSKTDGELFF. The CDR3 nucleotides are TGTGCCAGCAGCAAGACTGACGGGGAGCTGTTTTTT. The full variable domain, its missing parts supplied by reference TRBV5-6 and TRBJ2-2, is DAGVTQSPTHLIKTRGQQVTLRCSPKSGHDTVSWYQQALGQGPQFIFQYYEEEERQRGNFPDRFSGHQFPNYSSELNVNALLLGDSALYLCASSKTDGELFFGEGSRLTVL.